A single sample gave rise to the 30 T cell receptor beta chains below, sequenced in a study of T cell changes during pregnancy in multiple sclerosis. This table comes from immunoSEQ multiplex PCR, and its TCRdb copy is limited to in-frame clones, with some not included. The repertoire has fewer than 35,000 clones, nearly 90% of them found once; the top ten carry roughly 0.6%. Specimen: CD4+ T cells from peripheral blood mononuclear cells, collected in the third trimester of pregnancy. The receptors were sampled from a female donor in good health, enrolled as a control in a pregnancy study.

This chain links TRBV5-6 with TRBJ2-7, with 7 bases lining up with TRBD2. This CDR3 is 16 amino acids long. Germline V gene data show CDR1 as SGHDT and CDR2 as YYEEEE. V was pared by 3 bases and J by 0 bases, with 9 bases of the junction left unmatched. This CDR3 is CASSSFRRGSSYEQYF. CDR3 in DNA: TGTGCCAGCAGCTCATTTAGGCGGGGGAGCTCCTACGAGCAGTACTTC.

The V gene is TRBV5-1, the J gene TRBJ2-7; the match to TRBD1 covers 7 bases. The CDR3 consists of 14 residues. Germline V gives CDR1 SGHRS, CDR2 YFSETQ. The junction had 7 bases not matched to a gene; V was cut back by 4 bases and J by 3 bases. DNA of the CDR3: TGCGCCAGCAGCGTGGACAGGAGCCTCTACGAGCAGTACTTC. This sequence encodes CASSVDRSLYEQYF.

J is TRBJ1-2 and V is TRBV5-3; no clear D. TRBV5-3 is filed as an ORF, its function uncertain. With 0 bases removed from V and 0 bases from J, the gap between germline ends came to 9 bases. This CDR3 is 15 amino acids long. The CDR3 coding sequence is TGTGCCAGAAGCTTGGGGGAGGGATCTAACTATGGCTACACCTTC. This sequence encodes CARSLGEGSNYGYTF.

This rearrangement joins TRBV12-5 to TRBJ2-2, with a weak D call TRBD1 (6 bases). V gave up 7 bases and J gave up 0 bases, with 12 bases separating them. The CDR3 spans 15 residues. CDR1 LGHNT and CDR2 FRNRAP come from the germline V gene. CDR3 in amino acids: CASVPDRTNTGELFF. The CDR3 DNA sequence: TGTGCTAGTGTTCCAGACAGGACGAACACCGGGGAGCTGTTTTTT.

This chain joins TRBV19 and TRBJ2-7; TRBD1 matches at 7 bases. This CDR3 spans 11 amino acids. Germline V gene sequence: CDR1 LNHDA, CDR2 SQIVND (reference sequence). The junction had 1 base not matched to a gene; V was cut back by 8 bases and J by 3 bases. The CDR3 DNA sequence: TGTGCCAGTGGGGACAGCTACGAGCAGTACTTC. It codes for CASGDSYEQYF. Drawing the rest from reference TRBV19 and TRBJ2-7, the complete variable domain is DGGITQSPKYLFRKEGQNVTLSCEQNLNHDAMYWYRQDPGQGLRLIYYSQIVNDFQKGDIAEGYSVSREKKESFPLTVTSAQKNPTAFYLCASGDSYEQYFGPGTRLTVT.

This CDR3 reads CASSFDRVYGYTF. The CDR3 nucleotides read TGTGCCAGCAGCTTTGACAGGGTCTATGGCTACACCTTC. The genes are TRBV5-5 and TRBJ1-2; 7 bases are shared with TRBD1. V shed 2 bases, J shed 4 bases, and the junction held 2 bases outside the gene matches. This CDR3 spans 13 amino acids. Looked up from germline, CDR1 is SGHKS and CDR2 is YYEKEE (reference sequence).

This chain connects TRBV6-1 to TRBJ2-3, with unresolved D. The CDR3 has 13 residues. Germline values: CDR1 MNHNS, CDR2 SASEGT. Trimming took off 3 bases at V and 4 bases at J, with 8 bases between the two ends. The CDR3 spells CASSDYLPDTQYF. CDR3 coding DNA: TGTGCCAGCAGTGACTACTTGCCAGATACGCAGTATTTT.

This chain joins TRBV9 and TRBJ2-3; D perhaps matches TRBD2 (5 bases). CDR3 size: 15 residues. Deletions cut 0 bases from V and 2 bases from J, with 10 bases between. Germline V gene sequence: CDR1 SGDLS, CDR2 YYNGEE. Written as DNA, the CDR3 is TGTGCCAGCAGCGTAGCGCCTAGCCCCACAGATACGCAGTATTTT. Protein sequence: CASSVAPSPTDTQYF.

This chain links TRBV19 with TRBJ2-4; 8 bases line up with TRBD2. The V gene's germline CDR1 is LNHDA and CDR2 SQIVND (reference sequence). Unmatched junction bases numbered 5, after V lost 5 bases and J lost 2 bases. There are 15 residues in the CDR3. CDR3 nucleotides: TGTGCCAGTAGTGGTGCGGGGGGATCCAAAAACATTCAGTACTTC. Translating gives CASSGAGGSKNIQYF.

The V gene is TRBV29-1, the J gene TRBJ1-4; 7 nucleotides agree with TRBD1. The germline CDR1 and CDR2 sequences are SQVTM and ANQGSEA. This CDR3 region has 13 residues. Germline trimming cut 4 bases from V and 9 bases from J; bases unmatched to any gene: 8. CDR3 region: CSVATQQGQKLFF. In nucleotides, the CDR3 is TGCAGCGTTGCGACTCAACAGGGGCAAAAACTGTTTTTT.

This chain connects TRBV29-1 to TRBJ1-1; maybe TRBD1 (5 bases). V was trimmed by 6 bases and J by 3 bases, leaving 14 bases between them. The CDR3 has 13 amino acids. The V gene's germline CDR1 is SQVTM and CDR2 ANQGSEA. CDR3 bases: TGCAGCGTGGAGGGGCGGGTCCACACTGAAGCTTTCTTT. Its translation: CSVEGRVHTEAFF.

The chain couples TRBV5-6 to TRBJ1-2; D gene uncertain. This CDR3 has 12 residues. CDR1 is SGHDT and CDR2 is YYEEEE in the germline V gene. V was clipped by 4 bases and J by 5 bases, with 9 bases between them. DNA for the CDR3: TGTGCCAGCAGCACGGGAGGGTATGGCTACACCTTC. It translates to CASSTGGYGYTF.

The rearrangement links TRBV7-8 to TRBJ2-7; 9 bases agree with TRBD2. V dropped 5 bases and J dropped 8; count of bases not matched to a gene: 19. Germline lookup yields CDR1 SGHVS and CDR2 FQNEAQ. The CDR3 consists of 17 residues. The CDR3 sequence: CASSQWEAGGATSQQYF. CDR3 sequence (DNA): TGTGCCAGCAGCCAGTGGGAAGCGGGAGGCGCGACCTCCCAGCAGTACTTC.

CDR3 region: CASSRGRAGGTEAFF. DNA for the CDR3: TGCGCCAGCAGCCGGGGTAGGGCAGGAGGAACTGAAGCTTTCTTT. V and J are TRBV4-3 and TRBJ1-1; no definite D call. The germline V gene has CDR1 LGHNA and CDR2 YSLEER. This CDR3 spans 15 amino acids. V lost 4 bases, J lost 5 bases, and 17 bases lay in between.

Written as DNA, the CDR3 is TGTGCCAGCAGCGGTCTGGCCACACGAGGGGAGCAGTACTTC. Protein sequence: CASSGLATRGEQYF. V gene TRBV9 combines with J gene TRBJ2-7; D may be TRBD2 (5 bases). The CDR3 extends over 14 amino acids. Germline loops: CDR1 SGDLS, CDR2 YYNGEE. The V end lost 3 bases, the J end lost 7 bases, and 17 bases lay between the germline ends. The full variable domain, in which reference TRBV9 and TRBJ2-7 provide the parts outside the CDR3, is DSGVTQTPKHLITATGQRVTLRCSPRSGDLSVYWYQQSLDQGLQFLIQYYNGEERAKGNILERFSAQQFPDLHSELNLSSLELGDSALYFCASSGLATRGEQYFGPGTRLTVT.

The chain has TRBV2 and TRBJ2-5, with TRBD1 matching over 9 bases. This CDR3 contains 14 residues. Germline loops: CDR1 SNHLY, CDR2 FYNNEI. The V gene end was trimmed by 10 bases and the J gene end by 3 bases; junction bases not matched to a gene: 9. The CDR3 coding sequence is TGTGCCACACAAAAGGACAGGGGAAAAGAGACCCAGTACTTC. Amino acid sequence: CATQKDRGKETQYF.

The J gene is TRBJ2-7, the V gene TRBV12-5; a possible D gene is TRBD1 (6 bases). The germline CDR1 and CDR2 sequences are LGHNT and FRNRAP. Trimming left V 6 bases short and J 5 bases short, with 17 bases between. This CDR3 is 14 amino acids long. The CDR3 here is CASGPGTREDEQYF. Here the CDR3 DNA reads TGTGCTAGTGGACCCGGGACAAGGGAAGACGAGCAGTACTTC. Combining the CDR3 with reference TRBV12-5 and TRBJ2-7 gives the whole variable domain DARVTQTPRHKVTEMGQEVTMRCQPILGHNTVFWYRQTMMQGLELLAYFRNRAPLDDSGMPKDRFSAEMPDATLATLKIQPSEPRDSAVYFCASGPGTREDEQYFGPGTRLTVT.

The chain links TRBV27 to TRBJ1-4, with D perhaps matching TRBD1 (6 bases). CDR1 MNHEY and CDR2 SMNVEV come from the germline V gene (reference sequence). The CDR3 covers 12 residues. V lost 6 bases to trimming and J lost 7 bases, with 9 bases between them. CDR3 residues: CASRGGAEKLFF. CDR3 sequence (DNA): TGTGCCAGCAGGGGGGGGGCTGAAAAACTGTTTTTT.

This chain joins TRBV14 and TRBJ2-1; the D gene is possibly TRBD2 (6 bases). This CDR3 is built from 16 residues. Trimming stripped 0 bases from V and 6 bases from J, with 15 bases between. CDR1 and CDR2 (germline): SGHDN, FVKESK. This CDR3 is CASSQDPGVFGNEQFF. The CDR3 DNA is TGTGCCAGCAGCCAAGATCCGGGGGTGTTCGGCAATGAGCAGTTCTTC.

The J gene is TRBJ1-5, the V gene TRBV27; TRBD1 matches at 7 bases. Germline CDR1 and CDR2: MNHEY and SMNVEV (reference sequence). This CDR3 contains 14 residues. V trimming: 8 bases; J trimming: 6 bases; junction bases outside the gene matches: 10. DNA of the CDR3: TGTGCCAGCCGACGGACAGGTGGACGTCAGCCCCAGCATTTT. Amino acids: CASRRTGGRQPQHF.

CDR3 protein: CASSVSVPPGELFF. CDR3 nucleotides: TGCGCCAGCAGCGTGAGCGTTCCCCCCGGGGAGCTGTTTTTT. V usage is TRBV5-1 and J usage is TRBJ2-2; D ambiguous. The CDR3 runs 14 residues. The germline CDR1 and CDR2 sequences are SGHRS and YFSETQ. V gave up 4 bases and J gave up 6 bases, with 13 bases separating them.

The rearrangement joins TRBV7-5 to TRBJ2-1; no DNA check was done on the table's D call, TRBD2. TRBV7-5 is a recognized pseudogene. The CDR3 is made up of 21 amino acids. The DNA of the CDR3 is TGTGCCAGAAGCTTAGCGTTGGCCGGGACTAGCGGGAGTACGGACAGGAATGAGCAGTTCTTC. It translates to CARSLALAGTSGSTDRNEQFF.

The V gene is TRBV6-1, the J gene TRBJ2-1; D perhaps matches TRBD2 (5 bases). Germline CDR1 and CDR2: MNHNS and SASEGT. The CDR3 totals 15 residues. V was shortened by 0 bases and J by 5 bases, with 11 bases between the two germline ends. The CDR3 here is CASSEASGNNNEQFF. The CDR3 DNA sequence: TGTGCCAGCAGTGAAGCCAGCGGAAATAACAATGAGCAGTTCTTC.

The CDR3 sequence: CASSQTGGYEQYF. CDR3 coding DNA: TGCGCCAGCAGCCAAACAGGGGGGTACGAGCAGTACTTC. The chain recombines TRBV4-3 with TRBJ2-7, with 8 bases matching TRBD1. The CDR3 runs 13 residues. Per the germline V gene, CDR1 is LGHNA and CDR2 is YSLEER. Unmatched junction bases numbered 1, after V lost 2 bases and J lost 4 bases.

This chain links TRBV11-3 with TRBJ2-3, with 11 positions matching TRBD2. From germline, CDR1 is SGHNT and CDR2 YENEEA. J gave up 4 bases and V 3 bases, and 9 bases lay outside the gene matches. This CDR3 region has 17 residues. CDR3 sequence reads: CASSLIAGGPVADTQYF. The CDR3 DNA is TGTGCCAGCAGCTTGATAGCGGGGGGGCCGGTAGCAGATACGCAGTATTTT. The full variable domain, its missing parts supplied by reference TRBV11-3 and TRBJ2-3, is EAGVVQSPRYKIIEKKQPVAFWCNPISGHNTLYWYLQNLGQGPELLIRYENEEAVDDSQLPKDRFSAERLKGVDSTLKIQPAELGDSAVYLCASSLIAGGPVADTQYFGPGTRLTVL.

The J gene is TRBJ2-5, the V gene TRBV30; TRBD1 is a possible D gene (6 bases). The CDR3 is 13 residues long. V lost 6 bases, J lost 1 base, and 12 bases lay in between. Germline assignment: CDR1 GTSNPN and CDR2 SVGIG (reference sequence). As DNA, the CDR3 is TGTGCCTGCAACCGGGACATCCAAGAGACCCAGTACTTC. This encodes CACNRDIQETQYF.

J is TRBJ1-1 and V is TRBV10-1, with a possible D match to TRBD1 (6 bases). V lost 2 bases, J lost 10 bases, and 11 bases lay in between. Germline-derived CDR1 and CDR2 are WNHNN and SYGVQD (reference sequence). The CDR3 consists of 12 residues. Written as DNA, the CDR3 is TGCGCCAGCAGTGAGAGCGGCAGGGGAGCTTTCTTT. It specifies CASSESGRGAFF.

By frequency in the sample, this clone is medium-sized. The chain is built from TRBV28 and TRBJ1-1, with TRBD1 matching 8 bases. The germline V gene has CDR1 MDHEN and CDR2 SYDVKM. The CDR3 spans 15 residues. V shed 6 bases and J 0 bases; nucleotides not matched to a gene: 6. The CDR3 sequence is CASRRTGIMNTEAFF. The CDR3 DNA reads as TGTGCCAGCAGACGGACAGGGATCATGAACACTGAAGCTTTCTTT.

The V gene is TRBV10-3, the J gene TRBJ1-1, with D perhaps TRBD1 (6 bases). CDR1 and CDR2 from the germline V gene are ENHRY and SYGVKD. The germline V and J ends were trimmed by 9 bases and 1 base, with 12 bases remaining between them. CDR3 length equals 13 residues. The chain's CDR3 is CAMGAQRNTEAFF. The CDR3 DNA sequence: TGTGCCATGGGGGCCCAGCGGAACACTGAAGCTTTCTTT.

The chain joins TRBV7-2 to TRBJ1-5, with D tentatively TRBD1 (6 bases). Trimming took 4 bases from V and 0 from J, leaving 22 bases between them. This CDR3 contains 19 residues. CDR1 and CDR2 (germline): SGHTA, FQGNSA. The CDR3 reads CASSSSPPQGDNSNQPQHF. The CDR3 nucleotides read TGTGCCAGCAGCTCATCCCCTCCACAGGGAGACAATAGCAATCAGCCCCAGCATTTT.